This TCR beta chain was retrieved from a study of blood T cell repertoires in COVID-19 (dated by TCRdb to the early 2020s). A note on the overall study: The collaborator samples originated in the United States, Italy and Spain and spanned the acute and convalescent phases of COVID-19. The prospective study material was composed of cDNA or gDNA derived from T cells, B-cell-depleted T cells, or PBMCs. Subjects who had been exposed to COVID-19, were actively infected with it, or had recovered from it provided the deeply sampled blood TCRbeta repertoires that made up the dataset. A freely available public database, intended as a resource for researchers studying the immune response to SARS-CoV-2, is where the repertoires were released. The samples were drawn from two sources: the first 160 participants of the ongoing ImmuneRACE study, and 1,254 subjects contributed by 6 global collaborators. The sample metadata nearly always contained a de-identified subject ID, COVID-19 status, age in years and sex. Where available, HLA class I and class II types were obtained from metadata supplied by the sample provider rather than from assay-based typing. General study outcomes and caveats: How much clinical and demographic metadata was included differed by source and by participant, and the metadata was provided uncurated.

Note on this clone: No cognate antigen has been identified for it. One base away there is no much larger clone; base qualities are not given.

The collaborating institutions used their own protocols to collect whole blood in K2EDTA tubes. For TCRbeta analysis, collaborators shipped samples as frozen whole blood, isolated PBMCs, or DNA extracted from either of those sample types. TCRbeta CDR3 regions were amplified from genomic DNA using the immunoSEQ Assay, a bias-controlled multiplex PCR. Under the source paper's analysis protocol: The number of nucleated cells in each sample was estimated from the amplification of reference gene primers within the assay. To quantify the absolute abundance of each unique TCRbeta CDR3 rearrangement, sequence reads were collapsed and filtered. For each sample, productive Simpson clonality was calculated as the square root of Simpson's diversity index over productive rearrangements. TCRdb stores this immuneACCESS table with in-frame sequences only. Part of the clones is absent; in the studies checked, under half of the shortfall reflects unresolved V genes, and no reason is known for the rest. Clone size and V and J calls were adopted from that table, with D and trimming inferred from the DNA. Across this sample there are 210,000 or so clones, with roughly 90% seen only once. Around 2.9% of the sample belongs to the ten largest clones.

CDR1 MDHEN and CDR2 SYDVKM are derived from the germline V gene. The CDR3 starts with the cysteine, ends with the phenylalanine, and has 16 residues. CDR3 DNA is the only sequence kept; it has 48 bases, read in frame from the first base. Trimming removed 3 bases from V and 3 bases from J, leaving 14 bases between the germline ends. The clonotype originates from a woman aged 55-70 years with acute or convalescent COVID-19. Sequencing was performed on peripheral blood. Rearrangement joined TRBV28 to TRBJ2-2; a tentative D match to TRBD2 spans 5 bases. Read as DNA, the sequence is TGTGCCAGCAGTTTTTTATCCGGGGTCTACACCGGGGAGCTGTTTTTT. Its product reads: CASSFLSGVYTGELFF.